The rows below give T cell receptor beta chains drawn from one sample of a study of response to subunit inactivated influenza vaccine. TCRdb analysed the RT-PCR reads with MiXCR anew, one entry per CDR3 protein. The sample carries around 760,000 distinct CDR3 sequences, approximately 15% recorded once. Sequencing was performed on PBMCs from blood, taken 14 days before vaccination. All receptors derive from a man between 45 and 60 years old who received an inactivated influenza vaccine. Each CDR3 is given with its conserved first and last residue. The D gene is left open where the match is weak. Not all rows give a size; the values are once, few, many and, for expanded clones, a class.

abundance,d_gene,v_gene,j_gene,CDR3aa,CDR3nt
few,.,TRBV18,TRBJ2-2,CASLPGSGVRTGELFF,TGTGCCAGCTTACCAGGGTCAGGAGTGAGGACCGGGGAGCTGTTTTTT
.,.,TRBV19,TRBJ1-5,CASTGPRNNQPQHF,TGTGCCAGTACGGGTCCACGGAACAATCAGCCCCAGCATTTT
many,.,TRBV5-1,TRBJ1-5,CASSLAPAGSQHF,TGCGCCAGCAGCTTGGCGCCCGCAGGGAGCCAGCATTTT
.,.,TRBV27,TRBJ2-5,CASSPQGTQETQYF,TGTGCCAGCAGTCCACAGGGAACCCAAGAGACCCAGTACTTC
.,TRBD1,TRBV11-2,TRBJ1-2,CASIGTGTNYGYTF,TGTGCCAGCATAGGGACAGGGACTAACTATGGCTACACCTTC
.,.,TRBV2,TRBJ1-6,CASKPGVIGSPLHF,TGTGCCAGCAAACCGGGGGTGATTGGTTCACCCCTCCACTTT
few,.,TRBV11-2,TRBJ2-1,CASSPGPIYNEQFF,TGTGCCAGCAGCCCTGGGCCGATCTACAATGAGCAGTTCTTC
few,.,TRBV18,TRBJ2-7,CASSPTQSSYEQYF,TGTGCCAGCTCACCCACCCAGAGTTCCTACGAGCAGTACTTC
once,TRBD1,TRBV20-1,TRBJ1-2,CCARDLTRDSAFYGYTF,TGCTGTGCTAGAGATCTCACTAGGGACAGCGCCTTCTATGGCTACACCTTC
.,TRBD2,TRBV3-1,TRBJ2-5,CASSQGEGLAEETQYF,TGTGCCAGCAGCCAAGGGGAGGGACTAGCGGAGGAGACCCAGTACTTC
.,.,TRBV12-3/TRBV12-4,TRBJ1-3,CASRERGDYTIYF,TGTGCCAGCAGGGAGAGGGGAGACTACACCATATATTTT
.,TRBD2,TRBV3-1,TRBJ2-1,CASSRGTSGSVEQFF,TGTGCCAGCAGCCGGGGGACTAGCGGGAGTGTTGAGCAGTTCTTC
many,TRBD2,TRBV12-3/TRBV12-4,TRBJ2-7,CASRAQSGITYEQYF,TGTGCCAGCAGGGCCCAAAGCGGGATTACCTACGAGCAGTACTTC
few,.,TRBV5-1,TRBJ2-7,CASSLAVKDYEQYF,TGCGCCAGCAGCTTGGCCGTAAAGGACTACGAGCAGTACTTC
.,TRBD1,TRBV6-1,TRBJ2-7,CASRFGTGLVYEQYF,TGTGCCAGTCGCTTTGGGACAGGCCTCGTCTACGAGCAGTACTTC
few,.,TRBV12-3/TRBV12-4,TRBJ2-7,CASSARASYEQYF,TGTGCCAGCAGTGCCAGGGCCAGCTACGAGCAGTACTTC
.,TRBD2,TRBV20-1,TRBJ2-5,CSAATGTSGGARETQYF,TGCAGTGCTGCAACCGGGACTAGCGGGGGGGCCAGGGAGACCCAGTACTTC
.,TRBD1,TRBV18,TRBJ2-1,CASSLDRGSSYNEQFF,TGTGCCAGCTCACTAGACAGGGGAAGCTCCTACAATGAGCAGTTCTTC
.,TRBD2,TRBV27,TRBJ2-3,CASSLPTSEGTDTQYF,TGTGCCAGCAGTTTGCCGACTAGCGAGGGCACAGATACGCAGTATTTT
.,TRBD1,TRBV29-1,TRBJ2-5,CSVRDRSRRGAQYF,TGCAGCGTACGGGACAGATCTCGCCGAGGGGCCCAGTACTTC
.,.,TRBV5-1,TRBJ2-3,CASSFLGRRTDTQYF,TGCGCCAGCAGCTTTCTGGGGAGACGCACAGATACGCAGTATTTT
.,.,TRBV5-1,TRBJ2-2,CASSLVGAPGELFF,TGCGCCAGCAGCTTGGTCGGGGCTCCCGGGGAGCTGTTTTTT
.,.,TRBV7-9,TRBJ2-2,CASSLDGQSTGELFF,TGTGCCAGCAGCTTAGACGGACAGTCCACCGGGGAGCTGTTTTTT
.,.,TRBV6-1,TRBJ2-5,CASTEWGKGHETQYF,TGTGCCAGCACCGAATGGGGGAAAGGCCATGAGACCCAGTACTTC
.,.,TRBV9,TRBJ2-3,CASGGGSYTDTQYF,TGTGCCAGCGGGGGCGGGTCTTACACAGATACGCAGTATTTT
many,.,TRBV10-3,TRBJ2-2,CASDSRRTGELFF,TGTGCCTCGGACAGCCGGAGGACCGGGGAGCTGTTTTTT
many,TRBD2,TRBV6-5,TRBJ2-7,CASRYSGESSYEQYF,TGTGCCAGCAGATATAGCGGGGAGAGCTCCTACGAGCAGTACTTC
few,TRBD2,TRBV28,TRBJ2-3,CAGSGTVPDTQYF,TGTGCCGGGAGCGGGACCGTCCCAGATACGCAGTATTTT
few,.,TRBV7-8,TRBJ2-7,CASSQGEVYEQYF,TGTGCCAGCAGCCAAGGGGAGGTCTACGAGCAGTACTTC
few,TRBD2,TRBV7-2,TRBJ2-7,CASSRTSGNPYEQYF,TGTGCCAGCAGCCGGACTAGCGGGAATCCCTACGAGCAGTACTTC
.,.,TRBV25-1,TRBJ2-3,CASSGPLTGSPMSYTDTQYF,TGTGCCAGCAGTGGCCCCCTTACAGGGAGCCCCATGTCATACACAGATACGCAGTATTTT
.,.,TRBV21-1,TRBJ2-7,CASSAHPGSYEQYF,TGTGCCAGCAGCGCCCACCCCGGCTCCTACGAGCAGTACTTC
many,.,TRBV28,TRBJ2-7,CASSWFRETYEQYF,TGTGCCAGCAGTTGGTTCAGGGAGACCTACGAGCAGTACTTC
.,.,TRBV5-1,TRBJ2-2,CASSFPGSSNTGELFF,TGCGCCAGCAGCTTCCCAGGGTCCTCGAACACCGGGGAGCTGTTTTTT
few,.,TRBV11-2,TRBJ1-4,CASDGQTEREKLFF,TGTGCCAGCGATGGACAGACTGAAAGAGAAAAACTGTTTTTT
.,TRBD1,TRBV20-1,TRBJ2-7,CSATGDRSIYEQYF,TGCAGTGCCACCGGGGACAGGTCGATCTACGAGCAGTACTTC
few,.,TRBV2,TRBJ2-2,CASSERGPSTGELFF,TGTGCCAGCAGTGAACGTGGGCCCTCCACCGGGGAGCTGTTTTTT
.,.,TRBV25-1,TRBJ1-6,CASSGYNSPLHF,TGTGCCAGCAGTGGTTATAATTCACCCCTCCACTTT
many,TRBD1,TRBV5-1,TRBJ2-7,CASSLAPDRVYEQYF,TGCGCCAGCAGCTTGGCCCCGGACAGGGTGTACGAGCAGTACTTC
.,TRBD2,TRBV7-2,TRBJ2-2,CASSLAPGGRLAGRTGELFF,TGTGCCAGCAGCTTAGCCCCGGGAGGTCGACTAGCGGGAAGGACCGGGGAGCTGTTTTTT
.,TRBD2,TRBV20-1,TRBJ2-3,CSPKPGTSVPDTQYF,TGCAGTCCCAAACCCGGGACTAGCGTTCCAGATACGCAGTATTTT
few,TRBD2,TRBV12-3/TRBV12-4,TRBJ2-1,CASSGLAGDTEQFF,TGTGCCAGCAGCGGACTAGCGGGAGATACTGAGCAGTTCTTC
few,.,TRBV20-1,TRBJ2-3,CSAQSPGSRTDTQYF,TGCAGTGCTCAATCCCCGGGGAGTCGCACAGATACGCAGTATTTT
few,TRBD1,TRBV7-9,TRBJ2-1,CASSLTGDNEQFF,TGTGCCAGCAGCCTGACAGGGGACAATGAGCAGTTCTTC
.,TRBD2,TRBV7-9,TRBJ2-7,CASSSPGLAGGSYEQYF,TGTGCCAGCAGCTCGCCGGGACTAGCGGGTGGGTCCTACGAGCAGTACTTC
few,TRBD2,TRBV27,TRBJ2-1,CASAPSGSYNEQFF,TGTGCCAGCGCCCCTAGCGGCTCCTACAATGAGCAGTTCTTC
.,TRBD1,TRBV6-1,TRBJ2-5,CASSEVNPGQETQYF,TGTGCCAGCAGTGAAGTAAACCCGGGACAGGAGACCCAGTACTTC
few,TRBD2,TRBV7-9,TRBJ2-7,CASSLGGAGRQYF,TGTGCCAGCAGCTTAGGAGGAGCGGGGCGGCAGTACTTC
many,.,TRBV12-3/TRBV12-4,TRBJ2-7,CASSQWQIYEQYF,TGTGCCAGCAGTCAGTGGCAAATCTACGAGCAGTACTTC
.,TRBD1,TRBV7-8,TRBJ1-5,CASSLAGQGRNQPQHF,TGTGCCAGCAGCTTAGCAGGACAGGGGCGGAATCAGCCCCAGCATTTT
once,.,TRBV6-1,TRBJ2-1,CASSSWMAYNEQFF,TGTGCCAGCAGTAGTTGGATGGCTTACAATGAGCAGTTCTTC
.,TRBD1,TRBV6-5,TRBJ1-1,CASSYSGQGTGTEAFF,TGTGCCAGCAGCTACTCTGGACAGGGGACCGGCACTGAAGCTTTCTTT
.,TRBD2,TRBV6-5,TRBJ2-3,CASSTSGRTTDTQYF,TGTGCCAGCAGTACTAGCGGGAGGACCACAGATACGCAGTATTTT
few,TRBD1,TRBV5-1,TRBJ2-1,CASSLGQGGHGEQFF,TGCGCCAGCAGCCTCGGACAGGGGGGCCATGGTGAGCAGTTCTTC
.,TRBD1,TRBV7-9,TRBJ1-2,CASSPSVTWDRRGYTF,TGTGCCAGCAGCCCTAGTGTCACGTGGGACAGGAGAGGCTACACCTTC
.,.,TRBV7-2,TRBJ2-5,CASSLNGALQETQYF,TGTGCCAGCAGCTTAAACGGGGCCCTACAAGAGACCCAGTACTTC
few,TRBD1,TRBV12-3/TRBV12-4,TRBJ2-1,CASRKGQQPYNEQFF,TGTGCCAGCAGAAAGGGACAGCAGCCTTACAATGAGCAGTTCTTC